A selection of T cell receptor beta chains follows, all from one sample in a study of post-analysis software for immune sequencing data. In TCRdb, the PCR reads were re-called with MiXCR into one record per CDR3 protein. Seen here are about 820,000 distinct CDR3 sequences, about 53% observed once, and the top ten hold about 4.8%. The source material was blood. The receptors were sampled from a girl between 5 and 17 years old with multiple sclerosis. Each CDR3 is given with its conserved first and last residue. D genes are given only for firm matches. Expanded clones are given a class, and other clones once, few, many or no size at all.

V gene,D gene,clone size,J gene,CDR3 protein,CDR3 DNA
TRBV6-5,.,few,TRBJ2-3,CASSRPRTDTQYF,TGTGCCAGCAGTCGACCGCGCACAGATACGCAGTATTTT
TRBV4-1,TRBD1,.,TRBJ2-7,CASSQGQGDLYEQYF,TGCGCCAGCAGCCAAGGACAGGGGGATCTCTACGAGCAGTACTTC
TRBV20-1,.,.,TRBJ1-2,CSAYFRGYTF,TGCAGTGCTTACTTCCGGGGCTACACCTTC
TRBV3-1,.,few,TRBJ1-2,CASSQGDGRLYGYTF,TGTGCCAGCAGCCAAGGGGATGGGCGGCTCTATGGCTACACCTTC
TRBV29-1,.,few,TRBJ2-3,CSVGLFSGAVGTDTQYF,TGCAGCGTTGGCTTGTTTTCGGGGGCAGTGGGCACAGATACGCAGTATTTT
TRBV10-3,TRBD2,.,TRBJ2-1,CAIRITLAGGPNEQFF,TGTGCCATCAGGATCACTCTAGCGGGAGGGCCCAATGAGCAGTTCTTC
TRBV3-1,.,.,TRBJ2-4,CASSQAGKNIQYF,TGTGCCAGCAGCCAGGCGGGGAAAAACATTCAGTACTTC
TRBV6-6,.,.,TRBJ1-1,CASSDPPGDTEAFF,TGTGCCAGCAGTGACCCGCCGGGGGACACTGAAGCTTTCTTT
TRBV20-1,.,.,TRBJ2-3,CSAPQPPGADTQYF,TGCAGTGCTCCCCAACCCCCGGGGGCAGATACGCAGTATTTT
TRBV7-9,.,.,TRBJ1-4,CASSLPAGSRRSELFF,TGTGCCAGCAGCTTACCGGCCGGGTCCAGGAGGAGTGAACTGTTTTTT
TRBV11-2,.,.,TRBJ2-7,CASSRLGSGEGYEQYF,TGTGCCAGCAGCCGATTAGGGTCGGGAGAGGGGTACGAGCAGTACTTC
TRBV5-1,.,.,TRBJ2-1,CAGSLSDLVSYNEQFF,TGCGCCGGCAGCTTGTCGGACCTAGTTTCCTACAATGAGCAGTTCTTC
TRBV21-1,.,.,TRBJ1-5,CASSKGGGNQPQHF,TGTGCCAGCAGCAAAGGAGGAGGCAATCAGCCCCAGCATTTT
TRBV20-1,TRBD2,.,TRBJ2-1,CSALSSAGGPSANEQFF,TGCAGTGCCCTCTCCTCGGCGGGAGGGCCCTCTGCCAATGAGCAGTTCTTC
TRBV3-1,.,few,TRBJ2-5,CASSQRQETQYF,TGTGCCAGCAGCCAAAGGCAAGAGACCCAGTACTTC
TRBV7-9,TRBD1,few,TRBJ1-6,CASSLTGGNNSPLHF,TGTGCCAGCAGCTTGACAGGGGGAAATAATTCACCCCTCCACTTT
TRBV3-1,.,.,TRBJ1-1,CASSQESGYYTEAFF,TGTGCCAGCAGCCAAGAATCAGGGTATTACACTGAAGCTTTCTTT
TRBV20-1,.,.,TRBJ2-1,CSASSLLRGNSYNEQFF,TGCAGTGCTAGTTCACTGCTTCGGGGAAACTCCTACAATGAGCAGTTCTTC
TRBV4-2,TRBD2,few,TRBJ2-1,CASSHAGTSGGNEQFF,TGTGCCAGCAGCCATGCCGGGACTAGCGGGGGTAATGAGCAGTTCTTC
TRBV5-1,.,many,TRBJ2-3,CASSSGTDTQYF,TGCGCCAGCAGCTCAGGCACAGATACGCAGTATTTT
TRBV5-1,TRBD2,.,TRBJ2-5,CASSPGTSGLWYQETQYF,TGCGCCAGCAGCCCCGGGACTAGCGGGCTTTGGTACCAAGAGACCCAGTACTTC
TRBV29-1,.,.,TRBJ2-1,CSVELNAGNERYF,TGCAGCGTTGAACTAAATGCGGGCAATGAGCGGTACTTC
TRBV20-1,TRBD2,.,TRBJ2-3,CSANEASGRPDTQYF,TGCAGTGCTAATGAGGCTAGCGGGAGACCAGATACGCAGTATTTT
TRBV5-1,.,few,TRBJ2-7,CASSPTLSVLGSYEQYF,TGCGCCAGCAGCCCGACGCTTTCGGTTCTAGGCTCCTACGAGCAGTACTTC
TRBV7-9,.,few,TRBJ2-7,CASSPYSYEQYF,TGTGCCAGCAGCCCATACTCCTACGAGCAGTACTTC
TRBV20-1,.,.,TRBJ2-7,CSASLDASYEQYF,TGCAGTGCTAGTTTAGACGCAAGCTACGAGCAGTACTTC
TRBV20-1,TRBD2,.,TRBJ2-7,CSARVTSGRANSYEQYF,TGCAGTGCTAGAGTGACTAGCGGGAGGGCCAATTCCTACGAGCAGTACTTC
TRBV6-1,.,few,TRBJ2-6,CASRRTSFSSGANVLTF,TGTGCCAGCAGGCGGACGTCGTTTAGCTCTGGGGCCAACGTCCTGACTTTC
TRBV20-1,TRBD2,.,TRBJ2-1,CSARGGTSGSDEQFF,TGCAGTGCTAGAGGCGGGACTAGCGGGAGTGATGAGCAGTTCTTC
TRBV29-1,TRBD2,few,TRBJ2-7,CSVFNSGRAGYEQYF,TGCAGCGTTTTTAATAGCGGGAGGGCCGGGTACGAGCAGTACTTC
TRBV7-9,.,.,TRBJ1-1,CASSSFRSAFGRDEAFF,TGTGCCAGCAGCTCCTTTAGGTCGGCTTTCGGTAGGGATGAAGCTTTCTTT
TRBV5-1,TRBD1,.,TRBJ2-7,CASRTTGGQTYEQYF,TGCGCCAGCAGAACAACAGGGGGACAGACCTACGAGCAGTACTTC
TRBV7-9,TRBD1,.,TRBJ1-2,CASSLASGQGPGYTF,TGTGCCAGCAGCTTAGCATCAGGACAGGGGCCTGGCTACACCTTC
TRBV29-1,TRBD1,few,TRBJ1-2,CSVDDRGLDAGYTF,TGCAGCGTTGATGACAGGGGGCTTGACGCGGGCTACACCTTC
TRBV3-1,.,.,TRBJ2-1,CASSQDGPSDYYNEQFF,TGTGCCAGCAGCCAAGATGGACCTAGCGACTACTACAATGAGCAGTTCTTC
TRBV20-1,TRBD2,many,TRBJ2-7,CSAKGTSGDYEQYF,TGCAGTGCTAAAGGGACTAGCGGGGACTACGAGCAGTACTTC
TRBV5-5,.,once,TRBJ2-3,CASSLRPTLTDTQYF,TGTGCCAGCAGCTTGCGACCTACACTAACAGATACGCAGTATTTT
TRBV12-3/TRBV12-4,.,.,TRBJ1-6,CASSLDPGAWNSPLHF,TGTGCCAGCAGTTTAGACCCCGGGGCTTGGAATTCACCCCTCCACTTT
TRBV20-1,.,.,TRBJ2-6,CSALSGSGANVLTF,TGCAGTGCCTTGAGCGGATCTGGGGCCAACGTCCTGACTTTC
TRBV10-3,.,.,TRBJ1-1,CAISKNQGKAFF,TGTGCCATCAGCAAGAACCAGGGCAAGGCTTTCTTT
TRBV7-2,TRBD2,.,TRBJ2-3,CASSLVTSGRGGADTQYF,TGTGCCAGCAGCTTAGTCACTAGCGGGAGGGGGGGTGCAGATACGCAGTATTTT
TRBV4-2,TRBD2,few,TRBJ2-5,CASSPLDPSGVKETQYF,TGTGCCAGCAGCCCCCTTGACCCTAGCGGGGTGAAAGAGACCCAGTACTTC
TRBV5-6,TRBD1,.,TRBJ2-4,CASSLRNRGNIQYF,TGTGCCAGCAGCTTGCGTAACAGGGGTAACATTCAGTACTTC
TRBV20-1,.,.,TRBJ1-5,CSARGSEDSNQPQHF,TGCAGTGCTAGAGGAAGTGAGGATAGCAATCAGCCCCAGCATTTT
TRBV18,.,once,TRBJ2-7,CASSPGDYWTEQYF,TGTGCCAGCTCACCGGGGGATTATTGGACCGAGCAGTACTTC
TRBV29-1,.,.,TRBJ1-2,CSVEAGGKGYGYTF,TGCAGCGTTGAAGCAGGAGGGAAGGGCTATGGCTACACCTTC
TRBV7-2,TRBD2,.,TRBJ2-3,CASSLRPAVSLAVTDTQYF,TGTGCCAGCAGCTTACGGCCGGCCGTTAGTCTAGCGGTCACAGATACGCAGTATTTT
TRBV4-1,.,.,TRBJ2-3,CASSGIDSTDTQYF,TGCGCCAGCAGCGGAATCGACAGCACAGATACGCAGTATTTT
TRBV20-1,.,.,TRBJ2-3,CSARASGEGTDTQYF,TGCAGTGCTAGAGCTTCTGGGGAAGGCACAGATACGCAGTATTTT
TRBV20-1,.,.,TRBJ2-3,CSASDRRMGTDTQYF,TGCAGTGCTAGCGATCGGCGGATGGGGACAGATACGCAGTATTTT
TRBV25-1,.,once,TRBJ1-2,CASSERGGDDYGYTF,TGTGCCAGCAGTGAAAGGGGGGGGGACGACTATGGCTACACCTTC
TRBV20-1,.,few,TRBJ1-1,CSAARGQKVTEAFF,TGCAGTGCTGCCCGTGGACAGAAGGTTACTGAAGCTTTCTTT
TRBV5-6,.,.,TRBJ1-5,CTSSLAVRGPESSNQPQHF,TGTACCAGCAGCTTGGCCGTTCGGGGGCCTGAATCCAGCAATCAGCCCCAGCATTTT
TRBV20-1,.,.,TRBJ2-3,CSARRTASTDTQYF,TGCAGTGCTAGAAGGACTGCTAGCACAGATACGCAGTATTTT
TRBV9,.,.,TRBJ1-5,CASSVGSGSWEPQHF,TGTGCCAGCAGCGTAGGGTCAGGGTCTTGGGAGCCCCAGCATTTT